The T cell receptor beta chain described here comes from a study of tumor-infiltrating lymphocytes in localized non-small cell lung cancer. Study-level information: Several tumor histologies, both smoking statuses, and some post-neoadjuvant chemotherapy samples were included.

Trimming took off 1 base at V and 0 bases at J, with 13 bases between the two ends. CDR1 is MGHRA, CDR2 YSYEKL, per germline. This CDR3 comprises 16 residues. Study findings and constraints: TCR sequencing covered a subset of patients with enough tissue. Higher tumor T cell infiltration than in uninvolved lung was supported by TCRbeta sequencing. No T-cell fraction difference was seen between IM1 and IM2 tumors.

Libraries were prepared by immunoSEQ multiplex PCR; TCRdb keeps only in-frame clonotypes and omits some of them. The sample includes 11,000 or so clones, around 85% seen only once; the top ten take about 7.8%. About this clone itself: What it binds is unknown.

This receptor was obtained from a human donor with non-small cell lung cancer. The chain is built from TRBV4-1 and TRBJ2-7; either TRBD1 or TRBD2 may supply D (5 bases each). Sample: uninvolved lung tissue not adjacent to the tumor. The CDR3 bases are TGCGCCAGCAGCCAAGGGGGGACGGTCCTCTCCTACGAGCAGTACTTC. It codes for CASSQGGTVLSYEQYF.